This T cell receptor (beta chain) was observed in a study of blood T cell repertoires in COVID-19. Recovered Cohort 3 donors showed two negative PCRs, clearance, or symptom resolution. This clone has only one observation. Germline V lookup: CDR1 SGDLS, CDR2 YYNGEE. The CDR3 is made up of 16 amino acids. Losses at the gene ends were 4 bases for V and 4 bases for J; bases not matched to a gene: 11. The assay was immunoSEQ multiplex PCR, and TCRdb's table has in-frame clones only and misses some. The data show approximately 120,000 clones, less than 90% seen once. Sequencing was performed on PBMCs or T cells enriched from blood (not recorded which). This receptor was taken from a man younger than 45 who had recovered from COVID-19. This chain uses TRBV9 with TRBJ1-1; TRBD1 aligns across 9 bases. CDR3: CASSLSRQGVSTEAFF. The DNA of the CDR3 is TGTGCCAGCAGCTTAAGTAGACAGGGGGTTAGCACTGAAGCTTTCTTT.